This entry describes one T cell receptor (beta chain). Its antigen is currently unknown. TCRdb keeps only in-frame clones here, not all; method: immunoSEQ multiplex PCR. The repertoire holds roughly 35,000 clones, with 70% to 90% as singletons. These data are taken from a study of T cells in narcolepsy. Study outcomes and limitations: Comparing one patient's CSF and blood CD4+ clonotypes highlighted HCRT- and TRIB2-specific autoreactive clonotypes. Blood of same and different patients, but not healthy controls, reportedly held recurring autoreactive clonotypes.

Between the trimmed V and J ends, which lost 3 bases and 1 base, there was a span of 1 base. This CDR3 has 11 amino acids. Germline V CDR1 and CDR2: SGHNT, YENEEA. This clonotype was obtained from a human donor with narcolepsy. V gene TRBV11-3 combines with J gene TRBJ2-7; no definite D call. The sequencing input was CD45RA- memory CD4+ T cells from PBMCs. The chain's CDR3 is CASSFSYEQYF. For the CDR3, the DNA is TGTGCCAGCAGCTTTTCCTACGAGCAGTACTTC.